Presented here are 7 T cell receptor beta chains from one specimen sequenced in a study of cytomegalovirus exposure and HLA in healthy donors. PCR was performed using 60 Vbeta and 13 Jbeta primers. Clones were read by immunoSEQ multiplex PCR, and TCRdb kept only the in-frame ones, dropping some. Of about 80,000 clones listed, around 80% are singletons. The sequenced sample was PBMCs. Receptor source: a man aged 25-45 years in good health and CMV-seronegative.

The CDR3 loop is CASSEENSREQYF. The CDR3 DNA follows: TGTGCCAGCAGTGAAGAAAACAGTCGGGAGCAGTACTTC. This chain joins TRBV6-1 and TRBJ2-7; D gene uncertain. CDR3 length: 13 residues. The ends were cut back, 1 base at V and 7 bases at J, with 11 bases in the middle. Germline V gives CDR1 MNHNS, CDR2 SASEGT.

The chain has TRBV14 and TRBJ2-1; D remains ambiguous. Trimming removed 1 base at V and 3 bases at J, with 4 bases between. This CDR3 contains 13 residues. The V gene's germline CDR1 is SGHDN and CDR2 FVKESK. CDR3: CASSQVLYNEQFF. In DNA, the CDR3 is TGTGCCAGCAGCCAAGTACTCTACAATGAGCAGTTCTTC.

The CDR3 region is CSVDGWKGAGYNEQFF. In nucleotides, the CDR3 is TGCAGCGTTGATGGTTGGAAGGGGGCGGGGTACAATGAGCAGTTCTTC. The genes are TRBV29-1 and TRBJ2-1, with D perhaps TRBD1 (7 bases). The length of the CDR3 is 16 residues. The V end was cut by 3 bases, the J end by 4 bases, with 19 bases between. Germline-derived CDR1 and CDR2 are SQVTM and ANQGSEA.

This chain connects TRBV6-5 to TRBJ1-4; 8 bases match TRBD1. Germline trimming cut 0 bases from V and 6 bases from J; bases unmatched to any gene: 6. CDR1 is MNHEY and CDR2 is SVGAGI in the germline V gene. This CDR3 comprises 16 residues. The CDR3 DNA reads as TGTGCCAGCAGTTACTCGCTTCAGGGGGCCCATGAAAAACTGTTTTTT. Its protein product is CASSYSLQGAHEKLFF.

Only a few counts were recorded for this clone. V and J are TRBV2 and TRBJ1-1; 10 nucleotides match TRBD1. Germline trimming cut 6 bases from V and 5 bases from J; bases unmatched to any gene: 3. The CDR3 length is 13 residues. Germline-derived CDR1 and CDR2 are SNHLY and FYNNEI. The CDR3 sequence is CASRTGGWTEAFF. In DNA form, the CDR3 reads TGTGCCAGCAGGACAGGGGGCTGGACTGAAGCTTTCTTT.

The chain combines TRBV5-1 with TRBJ2-7, with D possibly being TRBD1 (6 bases). CDR3 size: 16 residues. V was cut by 0 bases and J by 3 bases, with 16 bases left in between. The germline V gene has CDR1 SGHRS and CDR2 YFSETQ. As DNA, the CDR3 is TGCGCCAGCAGCTTGGACGACAGGACGGCTATCTACGAGCAGTACTTC. The encoded protein is CASSLDDRTAIYEQYF. Drawing the rest from reference TRBV5-1 and TRBJ2-7, the complete variable domain is KAGVTQTPRYLIKTRGQQVTLSCSPISGHRSVSWYQQTPGQGLQFLFEYFSETQRNKGNFPGRFSGRQFSNSRSEMNVSTLELGDSALYLCASSLDDRTAIYEQYFGPGTRLTVT.

The genes are TRBV4-2 and TRBJ1-5; no reliable D call. The V end was cut by 0 bases, the J end by 5 bases, with 11 bases between. The CDR3 runs 15 residues. Germline-derived CDR1 and CDR2 are LGHNA and YNFKEQ. CDR3: CASSQERGLHQPQHF. For the CDR3, the DNA is TGTGCCAGCAGCCAAGAACGTGGCCTCCATCAGCCCCAGCATTTT.